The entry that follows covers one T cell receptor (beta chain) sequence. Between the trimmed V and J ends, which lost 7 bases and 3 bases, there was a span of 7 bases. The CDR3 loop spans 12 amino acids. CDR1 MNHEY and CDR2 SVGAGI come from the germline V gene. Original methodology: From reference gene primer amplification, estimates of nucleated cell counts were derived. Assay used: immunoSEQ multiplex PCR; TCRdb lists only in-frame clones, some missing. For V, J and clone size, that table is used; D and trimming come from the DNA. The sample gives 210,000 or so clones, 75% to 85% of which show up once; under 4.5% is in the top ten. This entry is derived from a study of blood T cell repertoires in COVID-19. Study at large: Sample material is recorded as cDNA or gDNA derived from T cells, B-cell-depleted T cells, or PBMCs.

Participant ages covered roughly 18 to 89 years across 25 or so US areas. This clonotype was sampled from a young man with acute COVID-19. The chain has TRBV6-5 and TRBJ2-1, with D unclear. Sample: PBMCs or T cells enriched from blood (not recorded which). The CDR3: CASTHSYNEQFF. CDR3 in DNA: TGTGCCAGCACGCACAGCTACAATGAGCAGTTCTTC.